This T cell receptor (beta chain) comes out of a study of cytomegalovirus exposure and HLA in healthy donors. Across the whole study: In a later analysis, the approximately 120 validation repertoires were reported to have used the same platform as the 600 to 700 first-cohort repertoires. Study-level points and caveats: Diagnosis of cytomegalovirus status made by the classifier reportedly showed high specificity and sensitivity. First-cohort TCR clusters tended to co-occur in the approximately 110 validation repertoires, a later analysis found.

Only one count was recorded for this clone. Its antigen is unknown. Measured with immunoSEQ multiplex PCR; TCRdb has only the in-frame clones, and not every one. The data contain approximately 280,000 clones, 65% to 90% of them seen just once; the ten biggest clones take up around 1%. Germline CDR1 and CDR2: GTSNPN and SVGIG (reference sequence). The CDR3 length is 14 residues. V lost 0 bases and J lost 0, with 8 bases in between. The sequenced sample consisted of PBMCs. The source of this sequence is a woman between 18 and 29 years old in good health and CMV-seronegative. V is TRBV30 and J is TRBJ1-2, with D maybe TRBD1 (5 bases). As DNA, the CDR3 is TGTGCCTGGAGTGTACCGGGGGCTAACTATGGCTACACCTTC. It encodes CAWSVPGANYGYTF.